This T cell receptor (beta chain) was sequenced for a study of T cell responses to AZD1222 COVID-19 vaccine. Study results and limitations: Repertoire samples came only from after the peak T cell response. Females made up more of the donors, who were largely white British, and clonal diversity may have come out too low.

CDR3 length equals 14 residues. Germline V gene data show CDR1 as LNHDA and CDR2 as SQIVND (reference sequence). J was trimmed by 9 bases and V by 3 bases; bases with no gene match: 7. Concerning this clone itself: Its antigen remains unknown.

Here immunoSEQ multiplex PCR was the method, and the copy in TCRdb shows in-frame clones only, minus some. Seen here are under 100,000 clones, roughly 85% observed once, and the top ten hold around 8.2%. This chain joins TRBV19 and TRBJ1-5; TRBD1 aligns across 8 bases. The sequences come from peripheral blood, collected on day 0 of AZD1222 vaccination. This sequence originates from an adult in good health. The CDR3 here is CASSIAGGQSPQHF. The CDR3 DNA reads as TGTGCCAGTAGTATTGCAGGGGGCCAATCGCCCCAGCATTTT. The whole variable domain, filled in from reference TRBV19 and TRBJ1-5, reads DGGITQSPKYLFRKEGQNVTLSCEQNLNHDAMYWYRQDPGQGLRLIYYSQIVNDFQKGDIAEGYSVSREKKESFPLTVTSAQKNPTAFYLCASSIAGGQSPQHFGDGTRLSIL.